This TCR beta chain stems from a study of blood T cell repertoires in COVID-19. Study in general: Sites across the United States, Italy and Spain contributed samples from acute and convalescent COVID-19.

Sequenced by immunoSEQ multiplex PCR; TCRdb stores in-frame clones only, minus some. The table lists fewer than 70,000 clones, approximately 85% of them singletons, with around 23% in the top ten. Sample: peripheral blood. The sequence was obtained from a man aged 45-60 years with acute or convalescent COVID-19.

As DNA, the CDR3 is TGCGCCAGCAGCCCATCCCCTGGGGGCAGCAATCAGCCCCAGCATTTT. Protein sequence: CASSPSPGGSNQPQHF. V and J are TRBV5-1 and TRBJ1-5, with D tentatively TRBD1 (6 bases). Looked up from germline, CDR1 is SGHRS and CDR2 is YFSETQ. The CDR3 is made up of 16 amino acids. The V end was cut by 4 bases, the J end by 1 base, with 15 bases between.